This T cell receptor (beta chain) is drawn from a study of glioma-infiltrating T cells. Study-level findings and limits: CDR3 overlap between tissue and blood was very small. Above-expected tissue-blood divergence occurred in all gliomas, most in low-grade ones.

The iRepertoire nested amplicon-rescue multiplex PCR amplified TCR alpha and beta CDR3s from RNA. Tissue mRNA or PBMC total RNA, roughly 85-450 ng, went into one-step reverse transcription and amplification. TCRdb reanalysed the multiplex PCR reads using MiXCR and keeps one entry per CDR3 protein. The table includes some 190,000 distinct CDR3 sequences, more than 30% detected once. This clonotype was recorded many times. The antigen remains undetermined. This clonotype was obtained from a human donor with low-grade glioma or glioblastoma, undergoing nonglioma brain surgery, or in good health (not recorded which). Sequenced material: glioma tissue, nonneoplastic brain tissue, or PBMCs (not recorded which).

CDR3 sequence: CASSRSGMNTEAFF. In DNA form, the CDR3 reads TGTGCCAGCTCACGTTCAGGGATGAACACTGAAGCTTTCTTT. This rearrangement joins TRBV18 to TRBJ1-1, with D perhaps TRBD1 (5 bases). CDR3 length equals 14 residues. The germline V gene has CDR1 KGHSH and CDR2 LQKENI. Trimming shortened V by 4 bases and J by 0 bases, and 9 bases separated the two germline ends.